This TCR beta chain is from a study of T cells in narcolepsy. General study results and limits: Autoreactive HCRT-specific and TRIB2-specific clonotypes were marked in same-patient CSF-versus-blood CD4+ comparisons.

Germline assignment: CDR1 WNHNN and CDR2 SYGVQD (reference sequence). Trimming pared 0 bases from V and 10 bases from J, leaving 10 bases between. This CDR3 has 13 amino acids. Produced via immunoSEQ multiplex PCR; TCRdb's table is partial and in-frame only. The profile covers more than 30,000 clones, with 84% appearing a single time and 1.3% taken by the ten largest. A word on this clone: Its target is unknown.

J is TRBJ2-1 and V is TRBV10-1; no clear D gene. The clonotype originates from a human donor with narcolepsy. The sequencing sample was made of CD45RA- memory CD4+ T cells from PBMCs. The CDR3 is CASSESGLTEQFF. The CDR3 DNA follows: TGCGCCAGCAGTGAGTCGGGGTTAACGGAGCAGTTCTTC.